These 15 T cell receptor beta chains were sequenced from one sample in a study of shared clonotypes between healthy human individuals. Assay used: immunoSEQ multiplex PCR; TCRdb lists only in-frame clones, some missing. The sample yields 400,000 to 500,000 clones, 79% seen once. Sequences were obtained from PBMCs. These receptors were taken from a woman aged 40 to 50 in good health. Some clones in this sample may be carry-over from other donors' samples.

The chain has TRBV5-1 and TRBJ2-3, with TRBD2 matching 7 bases. Germline assignment: CDR1 SGHRS and CDR2 YFSETQ. The V gene end was trimmed by 4 bases and the J gene end by 0 bases; junction bases not matched to a gene: 8. The CDR3 covers 16 residues. The CDR3 coding sequence is TGCGCCAGCAGCCCAGGACTAGTGGAAAGCACAGATACGCAGTATTTT. It specifies CASSPGLVESTDTQYF.

The rearrangement uses TRBV7-2 and TRBJ2-1; TRBD2 aligns across 8 bases. CDR3 length: 17 residues. Germline V gene sequence: CDR1 SGHTA, CDR2 FQGNSA. Unmatched junction bases numbered 9, after V lost 5 bases and J lost 0 bases. DNA of the CDR3: TGTGCCAGCAGCCTCCCCGGACTAGCCGGCTCCTACAATGAGCAGTTCTTC. Translated: CASSLPGLAGSYNEQFF.

Only one count was recorded for this clone. The chain employs TRBV5-1 and TRBJ2-5; perhaps D is TRBD1 or TRBD2 (5 bases each). The CDR3 is 18 amino acids. With 0 bases removed from V and 4 bases from J, the gap between germline ends came to 22 bases. Germline V gene data show CDR1 as SGHRS and CDR2 as YFSETQ. In nucleotides, the CDR3 is TGCGCCAGCAGCTTGGAGGGACGGAGTAATTCGTTGGGAGAGACCCAGTACTTC. Translated, it gives CASSLEGRSNSLGETQYF.

This chain joins TRBV19 and TRBJ2-1; 7 positions agree with TRBD1. Per the germline V gene, CDR1 is LNHDA and CDR2 is SQIVND (reference sequence). The CDR3 length is 15 residues. The ends lost 7 bases at V and 6 bases at J; junction bases unmatched: 12. CDR3 loop: CASNFPGTVVNEQFF. CDR3 bases: TGTGCCAGTAATTTCCCCGGGACAGTAGTCAATGAGCAGTTCTTC.

This clone was counted once. The rearrangement uses TRBV30 and TRBJ2-3, with 7 bases matching TRBD2. Trimming cost V 0 bases and J 2 bases; bases outside gene matches: 5. This CDR3 has 15 residues. Germline V gene sequence: CDR1 GTSNPN, CDR2 SVGIG (reference sequence). DNA of the CDR3: TGTGCCTGGAGTGTAGCGGGACCGTTCACAGATACGCAGTATTTT. This encodes CAWSVAGPFTDTQYF.

The V gene is TRBV27, the J gene TRBJ1-2; a weak D match, TRBD1 (5 bases). V shed 2 bases and J shed 4 bases, with 11 bases lying between them. CDR1 is MNHEY and CDR2 is SMNVEV in the germline V gene (reference sequence). The CDR3 is 14 amino acids. The CDR3 region is CASSLAGRAYGYTF. The CDR3 nucleotides read TGTGCCAGCAGTTTAGCGGGACGGGCCTATGGCTACACCTTC.

V and J are TRBV7-2 and TRBJ2-7, with D maybe TRBD1 (5 bases). This CDR3 is built from 14 residues. Trimming removed 4 bases at V and 3 bases at J, with 13 bases between. Germline CDR1 SGHTA, CDR2 FQGNSA. As DNA, the CDR3 is TGTGCCAGCAGCTCAGGGTCCATTTACTACGAGCAGTACTTC. This gives the protein CASSSGSIYYEQYF.

This chain uses TRBV11-2 with TRBJ2-1, with 9 nucleotides matching TRBD2. The V gene end was trimmed by 5 bases and the J gene end by 6 bases; junction bases not matched to a gene: 8. The CDR3 totals 15 residues. The germline V gene encodes CDR1 SGHAT and CDR2 FQNNGV. CDR3 nucleotide sequence: TGTGCCAGCAGCGTAGTGGGACTAGCTGGCAATGAGCAGTTCTTC. Translation: CASSVVGLAGNEQFF.

V gene TRBV4-2 combines with J gene TRBJ2-3, with D possibly TRBD2 on 6 matching bases. V was cut by 0 bases and J by 4 bases, with 11 bases left in between. Germline CDR1 and CDR2: LGHNA and YNFKEQ. The CDR3 consists of 15 residues. The CDR3 nucleotides read TGTGCCAGCAGCCAAGAATGGCTAGCGTCAGATACGCAGTATTTT. Translation: CASSQEWLASDTQYF.

The chain is built from TRBV7-3 and TRBJ2-1, with 8 bases matching TRBD2. This CDR3 comprises 15 residues. The V gene end was trimmed by 4 bases and the J gene end by 7 bases; junction bases not matched to a gene: 9. CDR1 SGHTA and CDR2 FQGTGA come from the germline V gene. In DNA form, the CDR3 reads TGTGCCAGCAGCTCGGGACTAGTGGTTTGGAATGAGCAGTTCTTC. Its translation is CASSSGLVVWNEQFF.

The J gene is TRBJ2-5, the V gene TRBV30, with TRBD1 matching 12 bases. The DNA matches TRBJ2-7 better at its end, which makes the J call doubtful. From germline, CDR1 is GTSNPN and CDR2 SVGIG (reference sequence). This CDR3 contains 15 residues. CDR3 in DNA: TGTGCCTGGAGTGTGGGACAGGGGGCTCCCTACGAGCAGTACTTC. It is translated as CAWSVGQGAPYEQYF.

A few counts support this clone. The chain employs TRBV7-9 and TRBJ2-5; 8 nucleotides line up with TRBD2. Germline V CDR1 and CDR2: SEHNR, FQNEAQ (reference sequence). The CDR3 is made up of 14 amino acids. Unmatched junction bases numbered 2, after V lost 0 bases and J lost 5 bases. CDR3 DNA: TGTGCCAGCAGCTTAGCTCTAGCGGGTGAGACCCAGTACTTC. This translates into CASSLALAGETQYF.

The genes are TRBV29-1 and TRBJ2-7, with 14 nucleotides matching TRBD2. This CDR3 is 14 amino acids long. Germline lookup yields CDR1 SQVTM and CDR2 ANQGSEA. V lost 6 bases to trimming and J lost 4 bases; unmatched junction nucleotides: 5. As DNA, the CDR3 is TGCAGCGTAGGGGGACTAGCGGGAGCGTACGAGCAGTACTTC. It codes for CSVGGLAGAYEQYF.

CDR3: CASRKQGGVLRNEQFF. The CDR3 DNA reads TGTGCCAGCCGTAAACAGGGGGGCGTTTTACGCAATGAGCAGTTCTTC. The chain has TRBV28 and TRBJ2-1; 8 bases map to TRBD1. Germline loops: CDR1 MDHEN, CDR2 SYDVKM. With 8 bases clipped from V and 6 bases from J, the junction kept 15 bases outside the gene matches. CDR3 size: 16 residues.

This clone appeared a few times. The chain employs TRBV28 and TRBJ1-5; 7 nucleotides agree with TRBD1. In germline, CDR1 is MDHEN, CDR2 SYDVKM. The ends lost 3 bases at V and 6 bases at J; junction bases unmatched: 14. The CDR3 contains 17 residues. The CDR3 loop is CASSFWGSTGKRQPQHF. DNA for the CDR3: TGTGCCAGCAGTTTTTGGGGGTCGACAGGGAAACGTCAGCCCCAGCATTTT.